This T cell receptor beta chain was identified during a study of blood T cell repertoires in COVID-19. Looking at the study overall: Acute and convalescent COVID-19 specimens originated in the United States, Italy and Spain. PBMCs, B-cell-depleted T cells, or T cells provided the cDNA or gDNA that made up the material.

Per the authors' pipeline: It was from reference gene primer amplification that nucleated cell counts were estimated. Clones were sequenced by immunoSEQ multiplex PCR, and TCRdb holds only the in-frame ones, with some missing. For V, J and clone size, that table is used; D and trimming come from the DNA. The profile shows roughly 330,000 clones, around 88% of them singletons. CDR3 length: 17 amino acids. Losses at the gene ends were 4 bases for V and 2 bases for J; bases not matched to a gene: 13. CDR1 PRHDT and CDR2 FYEKMQ come from the germline V gene (reference sequence). The rearrangement links TRBV13 to TRBJ2-7, with 8 bases fitting TRBD2. The sample taken for sequencing was peripheral blood. This sequence was found in a woman aged 45-65 years with acute or convalescent COVID-19. CDR3 bases: TGTGCCAGCAGCTCACTAGCGGATTGGGCGGTCCCCTACGAGCAGTACTTC. This gives the protein CASSSLADWAVPYEQYF. The variable domain in full, with the rest retrieved from reference TRBV13 and TRBJ2-7, is AAGVIQSPRHLIKEKRETATLKCYPIPRHDTVYWYQQGPGQDPQFLISFYEKMQSDKGSIPDRFSAQQFSDYHSELNMSSLELGDSALYFCASSSLADWAVPYEQYFGPGTRLTVT.